A single TCR beta chain is shown here with its context. Its specific antigen is unknown. No much larger clone exists at a distance of one base, and base qualities are not known. The germline V gene encodes CDR1 SGHRS and CDR2 YFSETQ. V ends up 4 bases short and J 2 bases short, with an unmatched junction base count of 9. CDR3 length: 16 amino acids, cysteine to phenylalanine. The retained sequence is limited to the CDR3, 48 bases, with the frame set at the first base. Collaborating institutions collected whole blood in K2EDTA tubes following their own protocols. Collaborator samples were shipped for TCRbeta analysis as frozen whole blood, isolated PBMCs, or DNA extracted from either sample type. This record belongs to a study of blood T cell repertoires in COVID-19 (dated by TCRdb to the early 2020s). For the wider study: Samples from collaborators originated in the United States, Italy and Spain and spanned both the acute and convalescent phases of COVID-19. The material from the prospective study consisted of cDNA or gDNA derived from T cells, B-cell-depleted T cells, or PBMCs. The dataset comprised deeply sampled blood TCRbeta repertoires from subjects exposed to, actively infected with, or recovered from COVID-19. The repertoires were made available in a free public database intended to serve as a resource for research on the immune response to SARS-CoV-2. The samples were drawn from the first 160 participants of the ongoing ImmuneRACE study and from 950 to 1,500 subjects provided by 6 global collaborators. Sample metadata almost always included a de-identified subject ID, COVID-19 status, age in years and sex. Where HLA class I and class II types were available, the types were taken from metadata supplied by the sample provider, not from assay-based typing. The paper's findings and limits, for the study overall: Clinical and demographic metadata were provided uncurated, with the amount varying by source and participant.

The immunoSEQ Assay, a bias-controlled multiplex PCR, was used to amplify TCRbeta CDR3 regions from genomic DNA. In the original analysis: The number of nucleated cells in each sample was estimated by amplification of reference gene primers within the assay. Sequence reads were collapsed and filtered to measure the absolute abundance of every unique TCRbeta CDR3 rearrangement. For each sample, productive Simpson clonality was calculated by taking the square root of Simpson's diversity index across productive rearrangements. Held by TCRdb, this immuneACCESS table contains in-frame sequences only and omits some clones. Under half of the omission traces to an unresolved V gene where checked; the cause of the rest is unknown. V, J and clone size were drawn from that table, and D and trimming were deduced from the DNA. The sample table lists 100,000 to 150,000 clones, 79% of them with a count of one. 30% to 45% of the sample lies in the top ten.

The sequence was collected from a man aged 35 to 55 with active or convalescent COVID-19. This chain is built from TRBV5-1 and TRBJ2-3; 8 nucleotides in the junction match TRBD1. Sequencing was done on a sample of peripheral blood. The sequence in DNA is TGCGCCAGCAGCCCCACAGGGGGACACCTCACAGATACGCAGTATTTT. Translated, it reads CASSPTGGHLTDTQYF.